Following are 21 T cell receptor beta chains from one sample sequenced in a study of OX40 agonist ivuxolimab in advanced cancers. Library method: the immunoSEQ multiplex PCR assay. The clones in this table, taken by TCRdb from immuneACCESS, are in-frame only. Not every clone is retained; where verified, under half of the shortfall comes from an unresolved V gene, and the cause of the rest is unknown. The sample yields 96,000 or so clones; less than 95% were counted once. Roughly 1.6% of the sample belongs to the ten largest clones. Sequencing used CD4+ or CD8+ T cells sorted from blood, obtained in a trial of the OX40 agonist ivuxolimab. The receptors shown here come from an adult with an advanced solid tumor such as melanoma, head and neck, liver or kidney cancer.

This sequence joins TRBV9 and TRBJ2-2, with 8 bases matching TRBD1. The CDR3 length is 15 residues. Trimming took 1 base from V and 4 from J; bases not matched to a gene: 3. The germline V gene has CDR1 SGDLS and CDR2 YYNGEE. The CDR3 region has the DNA TGTGCCAGCAGCGTATTGGACAGGGTCACCGGGGAGCTGTTTTTT. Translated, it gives CASSVLDRVTGELFF.

This CDR3 is CAISPGIWNIQYF. For the CDR3, the DNA is TGTGCCATCTCGCCAGGGATTTGGAACATTCAGTACTTC. The rearrangement links TRBV10-3 to TRBJ2-4; tentatively, D is TRBD1 (5 bases). Germline CDR1 ENHRY, CDR2 SYGVKD. There are 13 residues in the CDR3. Trimming left V 8 bases short and J 7 bases short, with 15 bases between.

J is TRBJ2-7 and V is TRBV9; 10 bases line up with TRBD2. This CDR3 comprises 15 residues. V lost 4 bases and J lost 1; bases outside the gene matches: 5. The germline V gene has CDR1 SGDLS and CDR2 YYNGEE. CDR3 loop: CASSTSSGSSYEQYF. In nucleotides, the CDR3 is TGTGCCAGCAGCACCTCTAGCGGGAGTTCCTACGAGCAGTACTTC.

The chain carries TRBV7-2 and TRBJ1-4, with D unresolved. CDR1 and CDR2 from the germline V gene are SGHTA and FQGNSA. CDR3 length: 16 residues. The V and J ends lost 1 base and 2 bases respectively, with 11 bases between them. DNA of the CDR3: TGTGCCAGCAGCTTAGTGGGATCCTCTACTAATGAAAAACTGTTTTTT. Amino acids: CASSLVGSSTNEKLFF.

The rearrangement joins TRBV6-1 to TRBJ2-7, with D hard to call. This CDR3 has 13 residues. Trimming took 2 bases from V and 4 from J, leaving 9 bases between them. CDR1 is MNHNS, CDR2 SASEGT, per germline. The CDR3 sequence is CASSEYEGYEQYF. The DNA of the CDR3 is TGTGCCAGCAGTGAATACGAAGGTTACGAGCAGTACTTC.

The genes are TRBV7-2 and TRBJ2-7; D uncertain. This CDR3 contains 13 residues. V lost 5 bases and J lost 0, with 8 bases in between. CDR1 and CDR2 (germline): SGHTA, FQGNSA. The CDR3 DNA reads TGTGCCAGCAGCCCAGTGATCTCCTACGAGCAGTACTTC. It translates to CASSPVISYEQYF.

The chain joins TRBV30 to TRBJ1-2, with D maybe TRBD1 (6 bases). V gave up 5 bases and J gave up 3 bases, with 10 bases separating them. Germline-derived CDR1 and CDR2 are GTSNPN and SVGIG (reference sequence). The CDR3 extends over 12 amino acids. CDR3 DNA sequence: TGTGCCTGGGGGGCAGGGGACTATGGCTACACCTTC. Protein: CAWGAGDYGYTF.

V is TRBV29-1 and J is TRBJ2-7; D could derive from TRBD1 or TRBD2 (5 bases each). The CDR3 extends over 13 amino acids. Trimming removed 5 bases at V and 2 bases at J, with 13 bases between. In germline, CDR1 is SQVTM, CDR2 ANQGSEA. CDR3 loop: CSVRGRATYEQYF. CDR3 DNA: TGCAGCGTTCGGGGCAGAGCGACCTACGAGCAGTACTTC.

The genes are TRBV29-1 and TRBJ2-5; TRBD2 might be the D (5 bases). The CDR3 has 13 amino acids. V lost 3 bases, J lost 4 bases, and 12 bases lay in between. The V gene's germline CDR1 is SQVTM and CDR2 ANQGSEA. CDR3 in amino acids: CSVELRDGETQYF. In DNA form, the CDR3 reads TGCAGCGTTGAGCTGAGGGATGGAGAGACCCAGTACTTC.

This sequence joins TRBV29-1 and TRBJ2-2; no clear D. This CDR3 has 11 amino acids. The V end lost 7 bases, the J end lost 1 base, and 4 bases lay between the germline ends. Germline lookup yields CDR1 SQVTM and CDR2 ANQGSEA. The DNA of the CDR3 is TGCAGCGGGAAGAACACCGGGGAGCTGTTTTTT. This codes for CSGKNTGELFF.

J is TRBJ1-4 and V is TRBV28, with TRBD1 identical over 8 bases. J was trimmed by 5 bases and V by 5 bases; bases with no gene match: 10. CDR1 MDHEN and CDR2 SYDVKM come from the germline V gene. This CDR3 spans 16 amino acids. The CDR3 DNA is TGTGCCAGCAGTGCCCAGGGGGCGCAACGAAATGAAAAACTGTTTTTT. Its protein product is CASSAQGAQRNEKLFF.

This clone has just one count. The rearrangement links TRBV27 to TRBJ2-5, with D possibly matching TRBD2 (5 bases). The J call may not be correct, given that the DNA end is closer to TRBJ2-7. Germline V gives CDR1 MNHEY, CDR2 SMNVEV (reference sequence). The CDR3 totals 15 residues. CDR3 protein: CASSAGPDLGYEQYF. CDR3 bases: TGTGCCAGCAGTGCCGGGCCGGACTTAGGGTACGAGCAGTACTTC.

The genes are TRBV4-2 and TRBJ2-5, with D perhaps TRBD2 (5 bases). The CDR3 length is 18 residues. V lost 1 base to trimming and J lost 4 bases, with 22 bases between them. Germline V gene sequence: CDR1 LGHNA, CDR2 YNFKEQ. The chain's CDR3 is CASSQGISRRGSVETQYF. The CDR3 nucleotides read TGTGCCAGCAGCCAAGGGATTAGCAGGAGAGGGAGTGTAGAGACCCAGTACTTC.

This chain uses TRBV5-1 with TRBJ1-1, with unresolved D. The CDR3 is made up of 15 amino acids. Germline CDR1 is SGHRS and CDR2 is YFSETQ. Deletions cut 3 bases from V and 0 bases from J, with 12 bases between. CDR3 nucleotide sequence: TGCGCCAGCAGCTCCGGACGGCGGATGAACACTGAAGCTTTCTTT. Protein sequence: CASSSGRRMNTEAFF.

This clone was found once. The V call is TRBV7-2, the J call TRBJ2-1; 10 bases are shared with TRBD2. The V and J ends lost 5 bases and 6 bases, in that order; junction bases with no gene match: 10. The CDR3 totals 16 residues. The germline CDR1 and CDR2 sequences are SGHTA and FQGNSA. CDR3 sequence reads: CASSPALAGVSNEQFF. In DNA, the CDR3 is TGTGCCAGCAGCCCCGCCCTAGCGGGAGTTTCCAATGAGCAGTTCTTC.

Here the CDR3 reads CASSQDPGIFGELFF. DNA of the CDR3: TGTGCCAGCAGCCAAGATCCAGGAATCTTCGGGGAGCTGTTTTTT. This rearrangement joins TRBV4-2 to TRBJ2-2; D is unclear. Germline V CDR1 and CDR2: LGHNA, YNFKEQ. Trimming removed 0 bases at V and 7 bases at J, with 12 bases between. The CDR3 runs to 15 residues.

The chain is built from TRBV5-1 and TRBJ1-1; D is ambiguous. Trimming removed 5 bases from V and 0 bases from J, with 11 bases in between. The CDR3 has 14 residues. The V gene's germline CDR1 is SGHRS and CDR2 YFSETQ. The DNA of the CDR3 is TGCGCCAGCAGTACGGGCCAGATGAACACTGAAGCTTTCTTT. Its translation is CASSTGQMNTEAFF.

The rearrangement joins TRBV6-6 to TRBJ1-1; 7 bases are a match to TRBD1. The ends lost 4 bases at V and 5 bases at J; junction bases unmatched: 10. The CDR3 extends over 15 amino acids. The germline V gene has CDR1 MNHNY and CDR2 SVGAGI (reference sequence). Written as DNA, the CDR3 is TGTGCCAGCAGTTCGACGATACAGGGGCTAACTGAAGCTTTCTTT. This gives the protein CASSSTIQGLTEAFF.

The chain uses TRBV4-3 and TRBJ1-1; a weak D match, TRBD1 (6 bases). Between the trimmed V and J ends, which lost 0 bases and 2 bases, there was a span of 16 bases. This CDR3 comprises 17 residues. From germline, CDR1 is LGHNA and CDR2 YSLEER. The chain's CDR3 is CASSQDGGAGANTEAFF. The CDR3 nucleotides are TGCGCCAGCAGCCAAGACGGGGGCGCGGGCGCTAACACTGAAGCTTTCTTT.

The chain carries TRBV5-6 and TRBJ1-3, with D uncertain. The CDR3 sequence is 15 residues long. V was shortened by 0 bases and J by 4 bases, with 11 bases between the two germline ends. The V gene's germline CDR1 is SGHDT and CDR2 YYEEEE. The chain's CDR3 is CASSLAKWMGNTIYF. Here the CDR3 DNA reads TGTGCCAGCAGCTTGGCCAAATGGATGGGAAACACCATATATTTT.

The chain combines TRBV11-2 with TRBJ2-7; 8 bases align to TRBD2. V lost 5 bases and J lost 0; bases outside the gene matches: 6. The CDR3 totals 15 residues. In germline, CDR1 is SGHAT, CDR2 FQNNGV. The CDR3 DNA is TGTGCCAGCAGCCCGGGGGGGGTTCCCTCCTACGAGCAGTACTTC. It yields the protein CASSPGGVPSYEQYF.